These 21 T cell receptor beta chains were sequenced from one sample in a study of early T cells in non-severe SARS-CoV-2 infection. TCRdb reprocessed the 5' RACE reads via MiXCR and lists one record per CDR3 protein. The table lists some 66,000 distinct CDR3 sequences, roughly 9% of them singletons. Input material: whole blood. These receptors were taken from an adult who was a healthcare worker with PCR-confirmed SARS-CoV-2 infection or an uninfected control (not recorded which).

This clonotype was picked up many times. The chain couples TRBV6-5 to TRBJ2-1; 12 positions agree with TRBD2. Germline CDR1 is MNHEY and CDR2 is SVGAGI. Trimming removed 7 bases from V and 0 bases from J; junction bases left unmatched: 4. This CDR3 is built from 16 residues. This CDR3 is CASKTTSGSSYNEQFF. CDR3 nucleotides: TGTGCCAGCAAAACGACTAGCGGGAGCTCCTACAATGAGCAGTTCTTC.

This clonotype was seen repeatedly, ten times or more. V is TRBV4-2 and J is TRBJ2-7; the match to TRBD2 covers 7 bases. Germline-derived CDR1 and CDR2 are LGHNA and YNFKEQ. The CDR3 has 15 amino acids. Trimming removed 1 base from V and 1 base from J; junction bases left unmatched: 4. CDR3 sequence: CASSQGYSGSYEQYF. The CDR3 coding sequence is TGTGCCAGCAGCCAAGGATATAGCGGGTCCTACGAGCAGTACTTC.

This clonotype was counted many times. This chain links TRBV11-2 with TRBJ2-5, with 9 bases matching TRBD2. V was pared by 4 bases and J by 5 bases, with 5 bases of the junction left unmatched. Germline V CDR1 and CDR2: SGHAT, FQNNGV. This CDR3 contains 14 residues. The CDR3 DNA is TGTGCCAGCAGCTGGAGCGGGGGGTCGGAGACCCAGTACTTC. Amino acid sequence: CASSWSGGSETQYF.

This clonotype has just a few counts. CDR3: CASSPRRSETQYF. The CDR3 bases are TGTGCCAGCTCCCCTCGGAGGTCGGAGACCCAGTACTTC. The genes are TRBV18 and TRBJ2-5, with D tentatively TRBD2 (5 bases). CDR1 and CDR2 (germline): KGHSH, LQKENI. CDR3 length: 13 amino acids. V lost 6 bases and J 5 bases, leaving 13 bases between the germline ends.

This clonotype occurred many times. The chain uses TRBV25-1 and TRBJ2-5; perhaps TRBD1 as D (6 bases). Trimming cost V 3 bases and J 4 bases, with 15 bases left between them. The V gene's germline CDR1 is MGHDK and CDR2 SYGVNS. The CDR3 is made up of 15 amino acids. CDR3 sequence reads: CASSDSRGSLETQYF. DNA of the CDR3: TGTGCCAGCAGTGATTCAAGGGGGAGTTTAGAGACCCAGTACTTC.

Ten or more counts support this clonotype. This chain joins TRBV7-6 and TRBJ2-1, with a weak D call TRBD2 (6 bases). CDR3 length equals 15 residues. V lost 5 bases, J lost 5 bases, and 16 bases lay in between. CDR1 is SGHVS, CDR2 FNYEAQ, per germline. DNA for the CDR3: TGTGCCAGCAGCCATTTCGCGGGAAGAAACAATGAGCAGTTCTTC. Translation gives CASSHFAGRNNEQFF.

This clonotype was detected a few times. The rearrangement joins TRBV30 to TRBJ2-7; D may be TRBD1 or TRBD2 (5 bases each). V lost 5 bases and J lost 3, with 14 bases in between. CDR3 length: 13 residues. Germline V gene sequence: CDR1 GTSNPN, CDR2 SVGIG (reference sequence). Here the CDR3 DNA reads TGTGCCTGGCAGGGAGTTGGAAACTACGAGCAGTACTTC. Translated: CAWQGVGNYEQYF.

This clonotype was detected many times. The rearrangement uses TRBV10-2 and TRBJ1-1; possibly TRBD1 for D (5 bases). The V end was cut by 1 base, the J end by 3 bases, with 18 bases between. In germline, CDR1 is WSHSY, CDR2 SAAADI. The CDR3 loop spans 17 amino acids. CDR3 residues: CASSEWGNRGSDTEAFF. For the CDR3, the DNA is TGCGCCAGCAGTGAGTGGGGGAATAGGGGTTCCGACACTGAAGCTTTCTTT.

The chain uses TRBV5-1 and TRBJ2-3; 15 nucleotides line up with TRBD2. After removal of 4 bases from V and 2 bases from J, the junction contained 5 bases not matched to a gene. The CDR3 sequence is 17 residues long. Germline loops: CDR1 SGHRS, CDR2 YFSETQ. The CDR3 DNA is TGCGCCAGCAGCACCGGGACTAGCGGGAGGAACACAGATACGCAGTATTTT. This sequence encodes CASSTGTSGRNTDTQYF.

Points on this clonotype: One end of the junction does not line up with germline, which may come from a read error. The V and J genes are TRBV5-5 and TRBJ2-3; no definite D call. This CDR3 has 13 residues. The V gene's germline CDR1 is SGHKS and CDR2 YYEKEE (reference sequence). The CDR3 coding sequence is TGTGCCTGCAGCTTGGCGGTTACAGATACGCAGTATTTT. This translates into CACSLAVTDTQYF.

The CDR3 spells CASSFGTSGGNTIYF. The DNA for the CDR3 is TGCGCCAGCAGCTTTGGGACATCGGGGGGAAACACCATATATTTT. The chain recombines TRBV5-1 with TRBJ1-3, with D tentatively TRBD1 (6 bases). The CDR3 length is 15 residues. Per germline, CDR1 SGHRS and CDR2 YFSETQ. Deletions cut 2 bases from V and 4 bases from J, with 13 bases between.

A few counts support this clonotype. The CDR3 loop reads CSVDPPGGAGETQYF. For the CDR3, the DNA is TGCAGCGTTGATCCGCCCGGGGGGGCGGGGGAGACCCAGTACTTC. This chain connects TRBV29-1 to TRBJ2-5; 8 bases are shared with TRBD2. The CDR3 length is 15 residues. Germline loops: CDR1 SQVTM, CDR2 ANQGSEA. V lost 3 bases and J lost 5; bases outside the gene matches: 11. Full variable domain (missing parts from reference TRBV29-1 and TRBJ2-5): SAVISQKPSRDICQRGTSLTIQCQVDSQVTMMFWYRQQPGQSLTLIATANQGSEATYESGFVIDKFPISRPNLTFSTLTVSNMSPEDSSIYLCSVDPPGGAGETQYFGPGTRLLVL.

This clonotype was counted many times. The CDR3 here is CSAGWLSQTLNTEAFF. In DNA form, the CDR3 reads TGCAGTGCTGGGTGGTTGTCGCAGACTCTTAACACTGAAGCTTTCTTT. The rearrangement joins TRBV20-1 to TRBJ1-1; D is uncertain. CDR3 length: 16 residues. The germline V and J ends were trimmed by 5 bases and 2 bases, with 21 bases remaining between them. Germline assignment: CDR1 DFQATT and CDR2 SNEGSKA (reference sequence).

The J gene is TRBJ2-1, the V gene TRBV7-2, with D tentatively TRBD2 (6 bases). V shed 1 base and J shed 16 bases, with 17 bases lying between them. The V gene's germline CDR1 is SGHTA and CDR2 FQGNSA. This CDR3 is built from 13 residues. CDR3 sequence reads: CASSLVGLSGLFF. The CDR3 bases are TGTGCCAGCAGCTTAGTGGGTCTAAGCGGGCTCTTCTTC.

This clonotype came up a few times. V usage is TRBV9 and J usage is TRBJ2-2; D not certain. Germline CDR1 reads SGDLS; CDR2 reads YYNGEE. This CDR3 is 13 amino acids long. V gave up 2 bases and J gave up 3 bases, with 5 bases separating them. DNA for the CDR3: TGTGCCAGCAGCGTTTTTTACACCGGGGAGCTGTTTTTT. Its protein is CASSVFYTGELFF.

This clonotype was counted between two and nine times. The rearrangement joins TRBV20-1 to TRBJ2-1; 9 bases match TRBD2. Germline loops: CDR1 DFQATT, CDR2 SNEGSKA (reference sequence). V shed 1 base and J 9 bases; nucleotides not matched to a gene: 4. This CDR3 contains 13 residues. The CDR3 nucleotides are TGCAGTGCTAGAGTAGTAGCGGGAGTTGAGCAGTTCTTC. As protein: CSARVVAGVEQFF.

There are a few counts of this clonotype. The V gene is TRBV29-1, the J gene TRBJ2-7; D may be TRBD1 (6 bases). The V gene lost 6 bases and the J gene lost 5 bases, with 14 bases spanning the gap. Germline V gene lookup returns CDR1 SQVTM and CDR2 ANQGSEA. There are 12 residues in the CDR3. In DNA form, the CDR3 reads TGCAGCGTAACGACAGGCAGGGACGAGCAGTACTTC. Its protein product is CSVTTGRDEQYF.

The chain links TRBV7-8 to TRBJ1-5; 7 nucleotides agree with TRBD1. This CDR3 comprises 15 residues. Germline assignment: CDR1 SGHVS and CDR2 FQNEAQ. V trimming: 2 bases; J trimming: 3 bases; junction bases outside the gene matches: 4. The CDR3 nucleotides read TGTGCCAGCAGCTTAAGGGGGCTTTCCAATCAGCCCCAGCATTTT. Protein: CASSLRGLSNQPQHF.

V and J are TRBV6-2 or TRBV6-3 and TRBJ2-7; D uncertain. Per the germline V gene, CDR1 is MNHEY and CDR2 is SVGEGT. This CDR3 region has 14 residues. Trimming cost V 0 bases and J 2 bases, with 8 bases left between them. The CDR3 bases are TGTGCCAGCAGTTACTCGACTGGCCCCTACGAGCAGTACTTC. Translating gives CASSYSTGPYEQYF.

The table lists this clonotype with a few counts. V and J are TRBV29-1 and TRBJ2-1; D possibly corresponds to TRBD2 (6 bases). The CDR3 has 12 residues. Germline V gene data show CDR1 as SQVTM and CDR2 as ANQGSEA. Deletions cut 3 bases from V and 4 bases from J, with 7 bases between. The chain's CDR3 is CSVDGGYNEQFF. The CDR3 DNA reads as TGCAGCGTTGATGGGGGGTACAATGAGCAGTTCTTC.

The chain has TRBV3-1 and TRBJ2-2; no definite D call. The V gene lost 1 base and the J gene lost 2 bases, with 5 bases spanning the gap. The CDR3 spans 14 residues. Per the germline V gene, CDR1 is LGHDT and CDR2 is YNNKEL (reference sequence). CDR3 DNA sequence: TGTGCCAGCAGCCAAGCCAGAAACACCGGGGAGCTGTTTTTT. Translation gives CASSQARNTGELFF.